Shown below are 8 T cell receptor beta chains from a single sample sequenced in a study of T cells after posttransplantation cyclophosphamide. This table comes from immunoSEQ multiplex PCR, and its TCRdb copy is limited to in-frame clones, with some not included. The table lists 40,000 to 55,000 clones, with no singletons. What was sequenced was PBMCs. The source of these receptors is a middle-aged man in good health, CMV-negative, and a related stem cell transplant donor.

This clone was seen at least ten times. The CDR3 reads CASSPPGASNQPQHF. CDR3 DNA sequence: TGTGCCAGCAGTCCCCCTGGGGCTAGCAATCAGCCCCAGCATTTT. This chain connects TRBV6-6 to TRBJ1-5; TRBD1 is a possible D gene (5 bases). Trimming removed 5 bases from V and 0 bases from J, with 11 bases in between. The CDR3 has 15 residues. The germline V gene encodes CDR1 MNHNY and CDR2 SVGAGI (reference sequence).

In its sample, this clone was seen many times. This sequence joins TRBV4-3 and TRBJ2-1, with 8 bases lining up with TRBD2. Looked up from germline, CDR1 is LGHNA and CDR2 is YSLEER. V lost 0 bases and J lost 1; bases outside the gene matches: 14. The CDR3 consists of 20 residues. In nucleotides, the CDR3 is TGCGCCAGCAGCCAAGATTTGAGCGGGAGAAGAGTGGGTTCCTACAATGAGCAGTTCTTC. Amino acid sequence: CASSQDLSGRRVGSYNEQFF.

Many counts were recorded for this clone. The chain recombines TRBV13 with TRBJ2-1, with TRBD2 matching over 10 bases. The junction had 8 bases not matched to a gene; V was cut back by 3 bases and J by 6 bases. The CDR3 runs 16 residues. Germline CDR1 reads PRHDT; CDR2 reads FYEKMQ (reference sequence). The CDR3: CASSFFSGRAANEQFF. The CDR3 region has the DNA TGTGCCAGCAGCTTCTTCAGCGGGAGGGCCGCCAATGAGCAGTTCTTC.

This clone occurred many times. The rearrangement links TRBV25-1 to TRBJ2-1; weak D call: TRBD1 (5 bases). Germline V gene sequence: CDR1 MGHDK, CDR2 SYGVNS. The CDR3 covers 14 residues. V lost 3 bases to trimming and J lost 2 bases, with 8 bases between them. This chain's CDR3 is CASSDQGPYNEQFF. The CDR3 region has the DNA TGTGCCAGCAGTGATCAGGGCCCCTACAATGAGCAGTTCTTC. Variable domain in full (rest from reference TRBV25-1 and TRBJ2-1): EADIYQTPRYLVIGTGKKITLECSQTMGHDKMYWYQQDPGMELHLIHYSYGVNSTEKGDLSSESTVSRIRTEHFPLTLESARPSHTSQYLCASSDQGPYNEQFFGPGTRLTVL.

This clone has ten or more counts. V usage is TRBV27 and J usage is TRBJ2-1; 7 nucleotides line up with TRBD2. Per germline, CDR1 MNHEY and CDR2 SMNVEV (reference sequence). The CDR3 contains 14 residues. V was pared by 3 bases and J by 8 bases, with 7 bases of the junction left unmatched. In DNA, the CDR3 is TGTGCCAGCAGTTTTAATCCTCGGGGGGATGAGCAGTTCTTC. This gives the protein CASSFNPRGDEQFF.

This clone was detected many times. V gene TRBV6-1 combines with J gene TRBJ2-7; 10 bases map to TRBD2. The V gene's germline CDR1 is MNHNS and CDR2 SASEGT. With 1 base clipped from V and 3 bases from J, the junction kept 3 bases outside the gene matches. The CDR3 is made up of 15 amino acids. The DNA for the CDR3 is TGTGCCAGCAGTGAAGAAGGGACTAGCGACTACGAGCAGTACTTC. As protein: CASSEEGTSDYEQYF.

In this sample, this clone turned up many times. The chain has TRBV19 and TRBJ2-1; no clear D gene. V lost 2 bases and J lost 1, with 6 bases in between. From germline, CDR1 is LNHDA and CDR2 SQIVND (reference sequence). The CDR3 runs to 14 residues. The CDR3 protein is CASSIWQSYNEQFF. The CDR3 DNA reads TGTGCCAGTAGTATATGGCAATCCTACAATGAGCAGTTCTTC.

This clone was counted at least ten times. This rearrangement joins TRBV7-8 to TRBJ2-2; TRBD1 matches at 11 bases. Germline CDR1 is SGHVS and CDR2 is FQNEAQ. The CDR3 sequence is 15 residues long. V shed 6 bases, J shed 7 bases, and the junction held 7 bases outside the gene matches. The chain's CDR3 is CASRAGTGGIGELFF. The CDR3 nucleotides read TGTGCCAGCAGGGCCGGGACAGGGGGTATCGGGGAGCTGTTTTTT.